Listed below are T cell receptor beta chains from one sample, sequenced in a study of T cells in Graves' hyperthyroidism and ophthalmopathy. Via MiXCR, TCRdb re-called the multiplex PCR reads, giving one row per CDR3 protein. The sample lists approximately 640,000 distinct CDR3 sequences, around 15% occurring once. Sequencing was carried out using blood. The receptor set was obtained from a woman younger than 45 with Graves' hyperthyroidism. Each CDR3 is given with its conserved first and last residue. D genes are given only for firm matches. The size of a clone is reported for some rows only, either as once, few or many, or as a class for expanded clones.

>TRBJ2-1|16|TRBV11-3|.|.
TGTGCCAGCAGCCCGGTCGCCGGGAGCTCCTACAATGAGCAGTTCTTC
CASSPVAGSSYNEQFF
>TRBJ2-7|17|TRBV7-8|TRBD2|.
TGTGCCAGCAGCTTACCGGTATTGGGGGGGTCCAACTACGAGCAGTACTTC
CASSLPVLGGSNYEQYF
>TRBJ1-5|16|TRBV27|.|many
TGTGCCAGCAGTTTAAACGGGACAACAAACAATCAGCCCCAGCATTTT
CASSLNGTTNNQPQHF
>TRBJ1-6|14|TRBV2|TRBD1|few
TGTGCCAGCAGCTCGGACAGGACAAATTCACCCCTCCACTTT
CASSSDRTNSPLHF
>TRBJ2-1|14|TRBV27|TRBD2|many
TGTGCCAGCAGTTTAACTAGCGGGAGCCATGAGCAGTTCTTC
CASSLTSGSHEQFF
>TRBJ2-7|14|TRBV9|.|.
TGTGCCAGCAGCGCCCCGGACGGCTCCTACGAGCAGTACTTC
CASSAPDGSYEQYF
>TRBJ2-2|15|TRBV12-3/TRBV12-4|.|.
.
CASSSSRAGAGELFF
>TRBJ2-7|14|TRBV7-9|TRBD1|many
TGTGCCAGCAGCGGAACAGGGGGGACCTACGAGCAGTACTTC
CASSGTGGTYEQYF
>TRBJ1-1|14|TRBV27|.|many
TGTGCCAGCAGTATGCCCGGACAGAACACTGAAGCTTTCTTT
CASSMPGQNTEAFF
>TRBJ2-4|16|TRBV28|TRBD2|many
TGTGCCAGCAGTAGACTAGCGGGAGGCCTAAAAAACATTCAGTACTTC
CASSRLAGGLKNIQYF
>TRBJ1-5|14|TRBV6-1|.|many
TGTGCCAGCAGTGAGACAGGACTCAATCAGCCCCAGCATTTT
CASSETGLNQPQHF
>TRBJ2-7|13|TRBV2|TRBD1|.
TGTGCCGGCAAGACAGGGCCCTCCTACGAGCAGTACTTC
CAGKTGPSYEQYF
>TRBJ2-1|17|TRBV4-2|.|.
TGTGCCAGCAGCCACCAGGGGACTCTCCTTTTTTACAATGAGCAGTTCTTC
CASSHQGTLLFYNEQFF
>TRBJ2-5|15|TRBV5-1|TRBD1|few
TGCGCCAGCAGCTCCTCGGGACAGGGCCAAGAGACCCAGTACTTC
CASSSSGQGQETQYF
>TRBJ2-7|15|TRBV20-1|TRBD2|many
TGCAGTGCTTCACCGACTAGCGGGTTCTCCTACGAGCAGTACTTC
CSASPTSGFSYEQYF
>TRBJ2-5|13|TRBV27|.|many
TGTGCCAGCAGTACCTCGTACCAAGAGACCCAGTACTTC
CASSTSYQETQYF
>TRBJ1-1|13|TRBV6-2/TRBV6-3|TRBD1|.
TGTGCCAGCAGCAACCGAGGGACAGATGAAGCTTTCTTT
CASSNRGTDEAFF
>TRBJ1-2|14|TRBV12-3/TRBV12-4|TRBD1|many
TGTGCCAGCAACGTCGGGACAGGGGACTATGGCTACACCTTC
CASNVGTGDYGYTF
>TRBJ2-3|14|TRBV11-3|.|many
TGTGCCAGCAGCTTTGATGGTAGCACAGATACGCAGTATTTT
CASSFDGSTDTQYF
>TRBJ2-5|14|TRBV2|TRBD2|.
TGTGCCAGCAGTGTCGGGACTACCTTTGGGACCCAGTACTTC
CASSVGTTFGTQYF
>TRBJ1-1|15|TRBV7-2|.|few
TGTGCCAGCAGCTTCCGGATAACTGGGAACCTTGAAGCTTTCTTT
CASSFRITGNLEAFF
>TRBJ2-1|14|TRBV19|.|once
TGTGCCACCCGAGAGACTCTCCCCTACAATGAGCAGTTCTTC
CATRETLPYNEQFF
>TRBJ2-5|16|TRBV24-1|TRBD2|.
TGTGCCACCAGTGTCCTGGGAGGGCCCGCGGGAGAGACCCAGTACTTC
CATSVLGGPAGETQYF
>TRBJ1-2|14|TRBV20-1|TRBD1|.
TGCAGTGCTAGTTCAGGGGGCTCTAACTATGGCTACACCTTC
CSASSGGSNYGYTF
>TRBJ2-1|10|TRBV30|TRBD2|.
TGTGCCTGGAGTAGCGGGAGGTTGTTCTTC
CAWSSGRLFF
>TRBJ2-5|13|TRBV13|.|many
TGTGCCAGCAGCCTTGAGGACCAAGAGACCCAGTACTTC
CASSLEDQETQYF
>TRBJ2-7|14|TRBV6-2/TRBV6-3|TRBD2|many
TGTGCCAGCACAACTAGCGGGAGTCCCTACGAGCAGTACTTC
CASTTSGSPYEQYF
>TRBJ2-7|16|TRBV6-2/TRBV6-3|TRBD2|many
TGTGCCAGCAGCTCCTCGAGAGAGCGGGAGCGCTACGAGCAGTACTTC
CASSSSRERERYEQYF
>TRBJ2-7|13|TRBV7-9|.|.
TGTGCCAGCAGCTTAGAGGAACCAGTGGAGCAGTACTTC
CASSLEEPVEQYF
>TRBJ2-3|18|TRBV5-8|TRBD2|many
TGTGCCAGCAGCCCCTGGGTAGCGGGAGGGGCTAGCACAGATACGCAGTATTTT
CASSPWVAGGASTDTQYF
>TRBJ2-7|16|TRBV28|.|few
TGTGCCAGCAGTCCAGGTTTAGGGCTGAGCTCCTACGAGCAGTACTTC
CASSPGLGLSSYEQYF
>TRBJ1-2|15|TRBV27|TRBD1|many
TGTGCCAGCAGTGCTGCAGGGGGCGGTAACTATGGCTACACCTTC
CASSAAGGGNYGYTF
>TRBJ1-1|13|TRBV19|.|many
TGTGCCAGTAGTATCACCCCGAACACTGAAGCTTTCTTT
CASSITPNTEAFF
>TRBJ1-4|13|TRBV2|.|many
TGTGCCAGCCTGCGGGGGATGGGAGAAAAACTGTTTTTT
CASLRGMGEKLFF
>TRBJ1-3|12|TRBV6-1|TRBD1|few
TGTGCCAGCAGTCGAGGGACAGGGCCCATATATTTT
CASSRGTGPIYF
>TRBJ2-1|12|TRBV12-3/TRBV12-4|.|many
TGTGCCAGCAGTTTCTCCCAGAATGAGCAGTTCTTC
CASSFSQNEQFF
>TRBJ1-2|12|TRBV28|TRBD1|many
TGTGCCAGCAGTTGGACAGGGGAGGGCTACACCTTC
CASSWTGEGYTF
>TRBJ1-3|15|TRBV7-2|TRBD1|few
TGTGCCAGCAGCTTACTGACAGGGGCTGGAAACACCATATATTTT
CASSLLTGAGNTIYF
>TRBJ2-1|14|TRBV20-1|TRBD2|many
TGCAGTGCTCATAGCGGGAGGGCCATGAATGAGCAGTTCTTC
CSAHSGRAMNEQFF
>TRBJ2-7|15|TRBV29-1|TRBD1|.
TGCAGCGTTGTCGGACACAGGGGGTCCACCTACGAGCAGTACTTC
CSVVGHRGSTYEQYF
>TRBJ2-4|15|TRBV6-1|TRBD1|.
TGTGCCAGCAGTGAACAGGGGGCCGGTGGAAACATTCAGTACTTC
CASSEQGAGGNIQYF
>TRBJ2-7|10|TRBV5-8|.|many
TGTGCCAGCAGCCTCCTGGAGCAGTACTTC
CASSLLEQYF
>TRBJ2-7|14|TRBV7-8|TRBD1|many
TGTGCCAGCACCCGGGGACAGCACTCCTACGAGCAGTACTTC
CASTRGQHSYEQYF
>TRBJ2-7|16|TRBV19|TRBD1|.
TGTGCCAGTAGTATAGATTGGACAGGGGCACCTGGCGAGCAGTACTTC
CASSIDWTGAPGEQYF
>TRBJ1-2|14|TRBV6-1|.|.
TGTGCCAGCAGTCCGACCAGGGCTCCCCCTGGCTACACCTTC
CASSPTRAPPGYTF
>TRBJ2-3|14|TRBV7-2|.|many
TGTGCCAGCAGCTCCCGGGGAGAGTCGAGTACGCAGTATTTT
CASSSRGESSTQYF
>TRBJ2-3|13|TRBV20-1|.|many
TGCAGTGCCCCAGGGGCCAGCACAGATACGCAGTATTTT
CSAPGASTDTQYF